These 28 T cell receptor beta chains were sequenced from one sample in a study of PD-1 blockade in mismatch repair-deficient tumors. Using immunoSEQ multiplex PCR, the repertoire was profiled, and TCRdb retains in-frame clones only, with some absent. This table holds approximately 120,000 clones, roughly nine tenths found once. Source: peripheral blood, taken 44 weeks after starting pembrolizumab. The receptors originated from an adult with mismatch repair-deficient cancer.

The table lists this clone with a count of one. The rearrangement links TRBV19 to TRBJ1-2, with 9 bases that match TRBD1. This CDR3 has 14 residues. V lost 1 base and J lost 7; bases outside the gene matches: 4. CDR1 and CDR2 (germline): LNHDA, SQIVND (reference sequence). CDR3 amino acids: CASSIGDRDGGYTF. DNA of the CDR3: TGTGCCAGTAGTATAGGGGACAGGGACGGTGGCTACACCTTC.

This chain links TRBV30 with TRBJ2-3, with unresolved D. V dropped 1 base and J dropped 5 bases, with 10 bases sitting between them. Germline V gene sequence: CDR1 GTSNPN, CDR2 SVGIG (reference sequence). This CDR3 spans 13 amino acids. The CDR3 loop reads CAWSGPSRDTQYF. The CDR3 DNA follows: TGTGCCTGGAGTGGCCCCTCTAGAGATACGCAGTATTTT. Full variable domain (outside the CDR3, taken from reference TRBV30 and TRBJ2-3): SQTIHQWPATLVQPVGSPLSLECTVEGTSNPNLYWYRQAAGRGLQLLFYSVGIGQISSEVPQNLSASRPQDRQFILSSKKLLLSDSGFYLCAWSGPSRDTQYFGPGTRLTVL.

In DNA form, the CDR3 reads TGTGCCAGTAGTATACTGCGTGGGTGGGCCGTAACCGGGGAGCTGTTTTTT. Protein sequence: CASSILRGWAVTGELFF. This chain links TRBV19 with TRBJ2-2; no reliable D call. This CDR3 is built from 17 residues. From germline, CDR1 is LNHDA and CDR2 SQIVND (reference sequence). V lost 2 bases and J 5 bases, leaving 18 bases between the germline ends.

The V and J genes are TRBV5-4 and TRBJ2-5; D remains ambiguous. Germline CDR1 reads SGHNT; CDR2 reads YYREEE (reference sequence). This CDR3 is 13 amino acids long. Trimming stripped 0 bases from V and 4 bases from J, with 7 bases between. The CDR3 DNA reads TGTGCCAGCAGCTTGGCTCCCCCAGAGACCCAGTACTTC. Protein: CASSLAPPETQYF.

This chain links TRBV7-6 with TRBJ2-6; 7 bases map to TRBD2. The germline gives CDR1 SGHVS, CDR2 FNYEAQ. The CDR3 is 17 residues long. After removal of 1 base from V and 0 bases from J, the junction contained 3 bases not matched to a gene. CDR3 bases: TGTGCCAGCAGCTTAGGGGCGGGGGACTCTGGGGCCAACGTCCTGACTTTC. Translating it yields CASSLGAGDSGANVLTF.

The chain has TRBV6-5 and TRBJ2-2; 7 bases line up with TRBD1. The CDR3 is made up of 15 amino acids. V dropped 4 bases and J dropped 1; count of bases not matched to a gene: 3. The germline V gene encodes CDR1 MNHEY and CDR2 SVGAGI. In DNA form, the CDR3 reads TGTGCCAGCAGTTTAGGGACAGTGAACACCGGGGAGCTGTTTTTT. Its protein is CASSLGTVNTGELFF.

V usage is TRBV28 and J usage is TRBJ2-1; 9 bases are shared with TRBD1. Trimming took 4 bases from V and 4 from J; bases not matched to a gene: 2. The germline V gene encodes CDR1 MDHEN and CDR2 SYDVKM. The CDR3 has 14 residues. CDR3 nucleotide sequence: TGTGCCAGCAGTTCCGGGACAGGGTACAATGAGCAGTTCTTC. Translating it yields CASSSGTGYNEQFF.

This clone was seen a single time. The CDR3 DNA is TGTGCCAGCAGGAGTCCCCCCGGGACAGGGGCTATAAACGAGCAGTACTTC. Translated: CASRSPPGTGAINEQYF. The gene calls are TRBV7-2 and TRBJ2-7; 10 nucleotides line up with TRBD1. CDR1 is SGHTA, CDR2 FQGNSA, per germline. V lost 6 bases and J lost 5; bases outside the gene matches: 16. The CDR3 length is 17 residues.

The sample holds many counts of this clone. This chain uses TRBV30 with TRBJ2-2; TRBD2 aligns across 14 bases. The trim removed 0 bases at V and 6 bases at J, leaving 15 bases unmatched. Germline V gene lookup returns CDR1 GTSNPN and CDR2 SVGIG (reference sequence). The CDR3 is 20 residues long. Here the CDR3 reads CAWSVPPGTSGSGRPGELFF. CDR3 nucleotides: TGTGCCTGGAGTGTACCGCCCGGGACTAGCGGGAGCGGTCGTCCCGGGGAGCTGTTTTTT.

This chain links TRBV7-9 with TRBJ2-5; D remains ambiguous. The V gene lost 7 bases and the J gene lost 12 bases, with 15 bases spanning the gap. Germline V gives CDR1 SEHNR, CDR2 FQNEAQ (reference sequence). The CDR3 runs to 11 residues. Here the CDR3 DNA reads TGTGCCAGCACTAAAGCCCAGGATAAGTACTTC. Amino acid sequence: CASTKAQDKYF.

The chain employs TRBV7-9 and TRBJ2-1, with D unclear. Germline CDR1 is SEHNR and CDR2 is FQNEAQ (reference sequence). Trimming took 5 bases from V and 10 from J, leaving 9 bases between them. The CDR3 has 11 residues. Here the CDR3 DNA reads TGTGCCAGCAGCCCCTACGGCGAGCAGTTCTTC. Amino acids: CASSPYGEQFF.

The chain recombines TRBV10-2 with TRBJ2-1; D tentatively fits TRBD1 or TRBD2 (5 bases each). CDR1 and CDR2 from the germline V gene are WSHSY and SAAADI. The CDR3 is 12 residues long. V lost 4 bases to trimming and J lost 9 bases, with 10 bases between them. CDR3 DNA: TGCGCCAGCAGTGCTCCGAGGGGTGAGCAGTTCTTC. It is translated as CASSAPRGEQFF.

This chain uses TRBV7-2 with TRBJ2-1, with 8 bases aligning to TRBD2. CDR1 and CDR2 (germline): SGHTA, FQGNSA. The V gene end was trimmed by 2 bases and the J gene end by 9 bases; junction bases not matched to a gene: 9. The CDR3 length is 15 residues. The CDR3 is CASSLWAGGSGEQFF. CDR3 nucleotide sequence: TGTGCCAGCAGCTTATGGGCGGGAGGCAGCGGTGAGCAGTTCTTC.

The chain's CDR3 is CSVEVGLAGGVQSTDTQYF. Here the CDR3 DNA reads TGCAGCGTTGAAGTGGGGCTAGCGGGGGGAGTGCAAAGCACAGATACGCAGTATTTT. The chain employs TRBV29-1 and TRBJ2-3; 11 bases are shared with TRBD2. With V trimmed by 1 base and J by 0 bases, 12 bases remained unmatched. This CDR3 has 19 amino acids. CDR1 is SQVTM and CDR2 is ANQGSEA in the germline V gene.

Of note for this clone: The sample has other DNA sequences that encode this CDR3 too. The chain has TRBV4-1 and TRBJ2-3, with 10 bases aligning to TRBD2. This CDR3 contains 20 residues. CDR1 is MGHRA and CDR2 is YSYEKL in the germline V gene. V trimming: 1 base; J trimming: 2 bases; junction bases outside the gene matches: 15. This CDR3 reads CASSQVISLKGLAVTDTQYF. Written as DNA, the CDR3 is TGCGCCAGCAGCCAAGTCATAAGCCTAAAAGGACTAGCGGTCACAGATACGCAGTATTTT.

The rearrangement links TRBV5-1 to TRBJ2-7; unclear D gene. This CDR3 is 15 amino acids long. V lost 1 base and J lost 0, with 11 bases in between. The germline V gene encodes CDR1 SGHRS and CDR2 YFSETQ. In nucleotides, the CDR3 is TGCGCCAGCAGCTTGAATCCAGGACCCTCCTACGAGCAGTACTTC. It yields the protein CASSLNPGPSYEQYF.

This chain joins TRBV6-1 and TRBJ2-7, with 9 nucleotides matching TRBD2. Germline-derived CDR1 and CDR2 are MNHNS and SASEGT. This CDR3 is built from 16 residues. V dropped 3 bases and J dropped 4; count of bases not matched to a gene: 10. The CDR3 sequence: CASSEASGIVSYEQYF. In DNA, the CDR3 is TGTGCCAGCAGTGAGGCTAGCGGGATAGTATCGTACGAGCAGTACTTC.

The CDR3: CAWAETAATNEKLFF. CDR3 in DNA: TGTGCCTGGGCTGAAACAGCCGCAACTAATGAAAAACTGTTTTTT. The rearrangement joins TRBV30 to TRBJ1-4; unclear D gene. This CDR3 has 15 amino acids. CDR1 is GTSNPN, CDR2 SVGIG, per germline (reference sequence). Trimming pared 5 bases from V and 0 bases from J, leaving 13 bases between. The full variable domain, rest sourced from reference TRBV30 and TRBJ1-4, is SQTIHQWPATLVQPVGSPLSLECTVEGTSNPNLYWYRQAAGRGLQLLFYSVGIGQISSEVPQNLSASRPQDRQFILSSKKLLLSDSGFYLCAWAETAATNEKLFFGSGTQLSVL.

The chain recombines TRBV7-6 with TRBJ2-3; TRBD2 agrees at 11 bases. Unmatched junction bases numbered 4, after V lost 5 bases and J lost 3 bases. The CDR3 extends over 15 amino acids. Looked up from germline, CDR1 is SGHVS and CDR2 is FNYEAQ. The CDR3 sequence is CASSPTSGSTDTQYF. For the CDR3, the DNA is TGTGCCAGCAGCCCCACTAGCGGGAGTACAGATACGCAGTATTTT.

The rearrangement joins TRBV25-1 to TRBJ1-3; D is unresolved. This CDR3 has 11 amino acids. Trimming shortened V by 10 bases and J by 9 bases, and 13 bases separated the two germline ends. Germline V gives CDR1 MGHDK, CDR2 SYGVNS. The CDR3 region is CATSTVATIYF. CDR3 sequence (DNA): TGTGCCACCAGCACAGTGGCCACCATATATTTT.

The chain carries TRBV13 and TRBJ2-1; D gene unclear. CDR1 is PRHDT, CDR2 FYEKMQ, per germline (reference sequence). Trimming took 4 bases from V and 2 from J, leaving 12 bases between them. This CDR3 is 15 amino acids long. The CDR3 DNA sequence: TGTGCCAGCAGCTCCCGGACGGGTCCCTACAATGAGCAGTTCTTC. As protein: CASSSRTGPYNEQFF.

The chain links TRBV5-6 to TRBJ2-4, with D unclear. In germline, CDR1 is SGHDT, CDR2 YYEEEE. This CDR3 is built from 13 residues. Trimming took 2 bases from V and 4 from J, leaving 7 bases between them. CDR3 in DNA: TGTGCCAGCAGCTTTGCGGTGAAAAACATTCAGTACTTC. Its protein is CASSFAVKNIQYF.

The chain carries TRBV30 and TRBJ1-3; D remains unclear. The CDR3 length is 16 residues. Germline V gives CDR1 GTSNPN, CDR2 SVGIG (reference sequence). With 1 base removed from V and 0 bases from J, the gap between germline ends came to 13 bases. In DNA form, the CDR3 reads TGTGCCTGGAGTGCTAACCCGGTTGGCTCTGGAAACACCATATATTTT. The encoded protein is CAWSANPVGSGNTIYF. The entire variable domain, with the rest obtained from reference TRBV30 and TRBJ1-3, is as follows: SQTIHQWPATLVQPVGSPLSLECTVEGTSNPNLYWYRQAAGRGLQLLFYSVGIGQISSEVPQNLSASRPQDRQFILSSKKLLLSDSGFYLCAWSANPVGSGNTIYFGEGSWLTVV.

The gene calls are TRBV5-1 and TRBJ2-5; D gene ambiguous. Trimming took off 0 bases at V and 5 bases at J, with 2 bases between the two ends. Germline CDR1 reads SGHRS; CDR2 reads YFSETQ. CDR3 length: 11 residues. The CDR3 nucleotides are TGCGCCAGCAGCTTGGCGGAGACCCAGTACTTC. Translation gives CASSLAETQYF.

This chain connects TRBV29-1 to TRBJ2-5, with TRBD1 matching over 12 bases. The V segment lost 6 bases and the J segment 5 bases; nucleotides outside the gene matches: 10. The CDR3 loop spans 15 amino acids. Germline V lookup: CDR1 SQVTM, CDR2 ANQGSEA. Written as DNA, the CDR3 is TGCAGCGTAGCTCCCGTCGGGACAGGGGGCGAGACCCAGTACTTC. This translates into CSVAPVGTGGETQYF.

This sequence joins TRBV28 and TRBJ2-4; the D is unclear. V shed 8 bases and J shed 0 bases, with 14 bases lying between them. There are 15 residues in the CDR3. Germline CDR1 MDHEN, CDR2 SYDVKM. In DNA form, the CDR3 reads TGTGCCAGCCGTCCCCCCACGATAGCCAAAAACATTCAGTACTTC. This sequence encodes CASRPPTIAKNIQYF. Variable domain in full (rest from reference TRBV28 and TRBJ2-4): DVKVTQSSRYLVKRTGEKVFLECVQDMDHENMFWYRQDPGLGLRLIYFSYDVKMKEKGDIPEGYSVSREKKERFSLILESASTNQTSMYLCASRPPTIAKNIQYFGAGTRLSVL.

The chain couples TRBV19 to TRBJ2-2; no definite D call. V shed 0 bases and J shed 0 bases, with 8 bases lying between them. This CDR3 is 16 amino acids long. Germline CDR1 is LNHDA and CDR2 is SQIVND (reference sequence). The CDR3 nucleotides read TGTGCCAGTAGTATAGATCCTACCCCGAACACCGGGGAGCTGTTTTTT. Residues: CASSIDPTPNTGELFF.

This CDR3 reads CARSLVSRRVGTADTEAFF. The CDR3, as DNA: TGTGCCAGAAGCTTGGTTTCTAGGAGGGTGGGAACAGCGGACACTGAAGCTTTCTTT. The J gene is TRBJ1-1, the V gene TRBV5-3; no definite D call. TRBV5-3 counts as an open reading frame of uncertain function. V lost 0 bases and J lost 3, with 24 bases in between. CDR3 length: 19 residues.